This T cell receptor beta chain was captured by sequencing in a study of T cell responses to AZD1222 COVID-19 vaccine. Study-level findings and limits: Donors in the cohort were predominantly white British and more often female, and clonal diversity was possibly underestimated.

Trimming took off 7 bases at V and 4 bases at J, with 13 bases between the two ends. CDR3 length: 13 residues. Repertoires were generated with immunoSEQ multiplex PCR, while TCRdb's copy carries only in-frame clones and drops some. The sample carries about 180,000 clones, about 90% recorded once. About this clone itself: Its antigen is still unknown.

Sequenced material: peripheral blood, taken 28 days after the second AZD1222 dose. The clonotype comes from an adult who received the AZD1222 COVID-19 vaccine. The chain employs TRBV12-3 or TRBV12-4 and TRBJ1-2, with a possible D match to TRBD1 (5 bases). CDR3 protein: CASTWEGTYGYTF. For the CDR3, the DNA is TGTGCCAGCACCTGGGAGGGGACCTATGGCTACACCTTC.